Below, 6 T cell receptor beta chains from the same sample are listed, as sequenced in a study of T cells in Graves' hyperthyroidism and ophthalmopathy. The source material, RNA transcripts, was used to amplify TCR beta CDR3 regions. When the TCR CDR3 underwent first-round RT-PCR, the HTBI primer set was used. TCRdb analysed the multiplex PCR reads with MiXCR anew, one entry per CDR3 protein. The sample records a few hundred thousand distinct CDR3 sequences, over 12% being singletons. Sequenced material: blood. These receptors all stem from a woman aged 60-70 years with Graves' ophthalmopathy.

CDR3 DNA: TGTGCCAGCAGCTCAATCGGGACTAGCGCGTACCTAGAGACCCAGTACTTC. It specifies CASSSIGTSAYLETQYF. The V and J genes are TRBV5-6 and TRBJ2-5; TRBD2 matches at 10 bases. There are 17 residues in the CDR3. V lost 3 bases, J lost 4 bases, and 12 bases stayed unmatched. Germline V gene sequence: CDR1 SGHDT, CDR2 YYEEEE.

The genes are TRBV5-1 and TRBJ2-2, with D possibly matching TRBD1 (6 bases). Germline CDR1 SGHRS, CDR2 YFSETQ. This CDR3 comprises 16 residues. V was cut by 4 bases and J by 5 bases, with 18 bases left in between. The CDR3: CASSIYNVQGTGELFF. CDR3 sequence (DNA): TGCGCCAGCAGCATCTACAATGTACAGGGAACCGGGGAGCTGTTTTTT.

The sample holds many counts of this clonotype. V and J are TRBV6-1 and TRBJ2-5; 8 nucleotides match TRBD2. The CDR3 totals 17 residues. Trimming cost V 1 base and J 4 bases; bases outside gene matches: 11. Looked up from germline, CDR1 is MNHNS and CDR2 is SASEGT. The CDR3 sequence: CASSEEVRGRFRETQYF. CDR3 DNA sequence: TGTGCCAGCAGTGAAGAAGTGCGCGGGAGGTTCAGAGAGACCCAGTACTTC.

V gene TRBV5-8 combines with J gene TRBJ1-5; unclear D gene. Trimming pared 4 bases from V and 0 bases from J, leaving 17 bases between. CDR1 and CDR2 (germline): SGHTS, YDEGEE. The CDR3 has 17 amino acids. CDR3 sequence reads: CASSTLVQSYSNQPQHF. The CDR3 nucleotides are TGTGCCAGCAGCACCCTGGTGCAGTCCTATAGCAATCAGCCCCAGCATTTT.

This clonotype showed up many times. The chain employs TRBV7-9 and TRBJ2-7, with D hard to call. CDR1 and CDR2 (germline): SEHNR, FQNEAQ (reference sequence). V shed 5 bases and J shed 3 bases, with 8 bases lying between them. The CDR3 runs to 12 residues. Written as DNA, the CDR3 is TGTGCCAGCAGCCAACCTGACTACGAGCAGTACTTC. Protein sequence: CASSQPDYEQYF.

The chain links TRBV9 to TRBJ2-2; 10 nucleotides align to TRBD2. This CDR3 comprises 17 residues. Losses at the gene ends were 4 bases for V and 4 bases for J; bases not matched to a gene: 10. Germline-derived CDR1 and CDR2 are SGDLS and YYNGEE. The CDR3 sequence is CASSFRAGGLGTGELFF. The CDR3 DNA sequence: TGTGCCAGCAGCTTTCGAGCGGGAGGGCTTGGCACCGGGGAGCTGTTTTTT.